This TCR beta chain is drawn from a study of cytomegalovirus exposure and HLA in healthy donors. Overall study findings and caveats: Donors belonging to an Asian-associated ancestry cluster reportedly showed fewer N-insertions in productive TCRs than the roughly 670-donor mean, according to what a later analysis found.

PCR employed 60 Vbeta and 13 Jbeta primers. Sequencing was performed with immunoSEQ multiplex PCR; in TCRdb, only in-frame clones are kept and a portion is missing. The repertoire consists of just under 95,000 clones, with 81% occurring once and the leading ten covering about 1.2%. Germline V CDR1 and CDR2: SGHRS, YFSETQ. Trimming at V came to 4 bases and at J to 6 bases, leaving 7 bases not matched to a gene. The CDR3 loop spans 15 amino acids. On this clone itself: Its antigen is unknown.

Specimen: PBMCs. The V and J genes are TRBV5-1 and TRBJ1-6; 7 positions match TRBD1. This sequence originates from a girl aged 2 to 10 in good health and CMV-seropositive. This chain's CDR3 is CASSPGQVFNSPLHF. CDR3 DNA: TGCGCCAGCAGCCCCGGACAGGTCTTTAATTCACCCCTCCACTTT.